Below, 20 T cell receptor beta chains from the same sample are listed, as sequenced in a study of shared clonotypes between healthy human individuals. The method was immunoSEQ multiplex PCR; TCRdb's version includes in-frame clones alone and lacks a portion of them. Here the sample spans some 530,000 clones, more than 65% being singletons. The sample consisted of PBMCs. The receptors originated from a woman in her 40s in good health. Some clones in this sample may be carry-over from other donors' samples.

This chain links TRBV5-1 with TRBJ2-5; no firm D call. Trimming removed 0 bases at V and 1 base at J, with 10 bases between. Germline-derived CDR1 and CDR2 are SGHRS and YFSETQ. This CDR3 contains 15 residues. The CDR3 reads CASSLEPYLQETQYF. The CDR3 nucleotides are TGCGCCAGCAGCTTGGAGCCCTACCTCCAAGAGACCCAGTACTTC.

V and J are TRBV29-1 and TRBJ2-1; TRBD2 matches at 10 bases. Germline trimming cut 1 base from V and 2 bases from J; bases unmatched to any gene: 5. Germline CDR1 reads SQVTM; CDR2 reads ANQGSEA. This CDR3 contains 16 residues. The CDR3 sequence is CSVEVRLAGAYNEQFF. The CDR3 nucleotides are TGCAGCGTTGAAGTGCGTCTAGCGGGGGCCTACAATGAGCAGTTCTTC.

DNA of the CDR3: TGTGCCAGCAGTTACTCGGTTGCCGGGACCGGGGAGCTGTTTTTT. Encoded protein: CASSYSVAGTGELFF. The rearrangement joins TRBV6-6 to TRBJ2-2, with D unclear. V was pared by 0 bases and J by 5 bases, with 10 bases between. Looked up from germline, CDR1 is MNHNY and CDR2 is SVGAGI (reference sequence). The CDR3 consists of 15 residues.

The chain uses TRBV5-1 and TRBJ2-7, with TRBD1 as a possible D gene (6 bases). Germline CDR1 SGHRS, CDR2 YFSETQ. The CDR3 runs to 14 residues. Trimming pared 2 bases from V and 7 bases from J, leaving 16 bases between. CDR3 residues: CASSFGDTLGEQYF. CDR3 nucleotides: TGCGCCAGCAGCTTCGGGGACACCTTGGGAGAGCAGTACTTC. The full variable domain, its missing parts supplied by reference TRBV5-1 and TRBJ2-7, is KAGVTQTPRYLIKTRGQQVTLSCSPISGHRSVSWYQQTPGQGLQFLFEYFSETQRNKGNFPGRFSGRQFSNSRSEMNVSTLELGDSALYLCASSFGDTLGEQYFGPGTRLTVT.

The rearrangement uses TRBV29-1 and TRBJ2-5, with no clear D. The V and J ends lost 0 bases and 0 bases respectively, with 5 bases between them. CDR3 length: 13 amino acids. CDR1 and CDR2 (germline): SQVTM, ANQGSEA. CDR3 sequence reads: CSVEEHDQETQYF. CDR3 nucleotides: TGCAGCGTTGAAGAACATGACCAAGAGACCCAGTACTTC.

The chain combines TRBV29-1 with TRBJ2-3; 14 bases agree with TRBD2. The CDR3 totals 15 residues. Germline V gives CDR1 SQVTM, CDR2 ANQGSEA. The V and J ends lost 7 bases and 4 bases, in that order; junction bases with no gene match: 7. The DNA of the CDR3 is TGCAGCGACAGGACTAGCGGGAGGAGAGCAGATACGCAGTATTTT. Residues: CSDRTSGRRADTQYF.

This clone has only one observation. V gene TRBV20-1 combines with J gene TRBJ1-2, with D possibly being TRBD1 (5 bases). The CDR3 consists of 11 residues. From germline, CDR1 is DFQATT and CDR2 SNEGSKA (reference sequence). Between the trimmed V and J ends, which lost 7 bases and 2 bases, there was a span of 8 bases. CDR3 region: CSGDLNYGYTF. In nucleotides, the CDR3 is TGCAGTGGGGACCTAAACTATGGCTACACCTTC.

The V call is TRBV7-6, the J call TRBJ2-7, with 9 bases identical to TRBD1. The V gene end was trimmed by 8 bases and the J gene end by 4 bases; junction bases not matched to a gene: 6. Germline CDR1 is SGHVS and CDR2 is FNYEAQ. The CDR3 is 13 amino acids. The CDR3 DNA follows: TGTGCCAGCCCCCGGACAGGGGAATACGAGCAGTACTTC. It encodes CASPRTGEYEQYF.

The V call is TRBV6-1, the J call TRBJ2-2; 8 nucleotides align to TRBD1. J lost 5 bases, V lost 6 bases, and 5 bases had no gene match. CDR3 length: 14 residues. The V gene's germline CDR1 is MNHNS and CDR2 SASEGT. CDR3 nucleotide sequence: TGTGCCAGCAGCTATACAGGGGGTACCGGGGAGCTGTTTTTT. This encodes CASSYTGGTGELFF.

The chain recombines TRBV28 with TRBJ1-4; D not resolved. V was trimmed by 6 bases and J by 8 bases, leaving 10 bases between them. This CDR3 has 12 amino acids. Germline assignment: CDR1 MDHEN and CDR2 SYDVKM. Here the CDR3 reads CASSDSREKLFF. In DNA, the CDR3 is TGTGCCAGCAGCGACTCGAGGGAAAAACTGTTTTTT. The full variable domain, completed using reference TRBV28 and TRBJ1-4, is DVKVTQSSRYLVKRTGEKVFLECVQDMDHENMFWYRQDPGLGLRLIYFSYDVKMKEKGDIPEGYSVSREKKERFSLILESASTNQTSMYLCASSDSREKLFFGSGTQLSVL.

This chain joins TRBV28 and TRBJ1-2, with 8 bases identical to TRBD1. In germline, CDR1 is MDHEN, CDR2 SYDVKM. The J segment lost 6 bases and the V segment lost 6 bases, leaving 9 bases of the junction unmatched. This CDR3 comprises 14 residues. The CDR3 DNA is TGTGCCAGCAGACCTCAGGACAGGGCGCATGGCTACACCTTC. Residues: CASRPQDRAHGYTF.

The J gene is TRBJ1-4, the V gene TRBV5-6; 11 bases map to TRBD1. The CDR3 consists of 15 residues. Trimming took 0 bases from V and 8 from J; bases not matched to a gene: 3. Germline V lookup: CDR1 SGHDT, CDR2 YYEEEE. This chain's CDR3 is CASSLGTGGREKLFF. The CDR3 region has the DNA TGTGCCAGCAGCTTGGGGACAGGGGGCCGGGAAAAACTGTTTTTT.

The rearrangement joins TRBV11-3 to TRBJ2-7; tentative D call: TRBD2 (6 bases). V was cut by 3 bases and J by 3 bases, with 9 bases left in between. The CDR3 consists of 13 residues. Per germline, CDR1 SGHNT and CDR2 YENEEA. The CDR3 here is CASSLGRGYEQYF. Here the CDR3 DNA reads TGTGCCAGCAGCTTGGGGCGGGGCTACGAGCAGTACTTC.

For this clone: It differs at one base from a far larger clone, so likely a read error. CDR3 DNA sequence: TGTGCCCGGAACGGCAAAGGTGGCGTAGGGGGCTACACCTTC. Translated: CARNGKGGVGGYTF. The chain joins TRBV30 to TRBJ1-2, with D uncertain. V shed 8 bases and J shed 8 bases, with 24 bases lying between them. The CDR3 loop spans 14 amino acids. Germline CDR1 GTSNPN, CDR2 SVGIG (reference sequence).

This rearrangement joins TRBV2 to TRBJ2-1, with no clear D. CDR1 SNHLY and CDR2 FYNNEI come from the germline V gene. Trimming removed 1 base at V and 3 bases at J, with 7 bases between. The CDR3 has 14 amino acids. The CDR3 sequence: CASSEGLYYNEQFF. CDR3 nucleotides: TGTGCCAGCAGTGAAGGTTTATACTACAATGAGCAGTTCTTC.

The chain joins TRBV6-4 to TRBJ2-3; 8 bases match TRBD2. Germline lookup yields CDR1 MRHNA and CDR2 SNTAGT. Trimming cost V 6 bases and J 0 bases; bases outside gene matches: 2. This CDR3 contains 14 residues. The CDR3 nucleotides are TGTGCCAGCAGCGAGCGGGAGAGCACAGATACGCAGTATTTT. Its protein is CASSERESTDTQYF.

V is TRBV6-5 and J is TRBJ2-5; perhaps TRBD1 as D (6 bases). The DNA end favors TRBJ2-7, so the J call may be wrong. The CDR3 is 12 residues long. In germline, CDR1 is MNHEY, CDR2 SVGAGI. The CDR3 loop reads CASRTGSYEQYF. The CDR3 coding sequence is TGTGCCAGCAGGACAGGATCCTACGAGCAGTACTTC.

To note about this clone: The likely explanation is a read error, given a far larger clone one base away. Additional DNA sequences in this sample encode the identical CDR3. The rearrangement links TRBV11-2 to TRBJ1-1; maybe TRBD1 (5 bases). The CDR3 spans 13 residues. Germline lookup yields CDR1 SGHAT and CDR2 FQNNGV. Here the CDR3 reads CASSFQGLTEALF. The CDR3 region has the DNA TGTGCCAGCAGCTTCCAGGGTTTAACTGAAGCTCTCTTT.

A remark on this clone: A far more abundant clone sits one base away, making this likely a read error. The sample contains more than one DNA sequence encoding this CDR3. The V gene is TRBV7-2, the J gene TRBJ1-1; D is undetermined. This CDR3 spans 14 amino acids. In germline, CDR1 is SGHTA, CDR2 FQGNSA. CDR3 sequence (DNA): TGTGCCAGCAGCTTACCCAAGCTGAACACTGAGGCTTTCTTT. This translates into CASSLPKLNTEAFF.

Remarks on this clone: A far more abundant clone sits one base away, making this likely a read error. This chain uses TRBV11-2 with TRBJ2-7, with D hard to call. This CDR3 has 12 amino acids. CDR1 and CDR2 (germline): SGHAT, FQNNGV. CDR3 sequence reads: CASSQDHSEQYF. The CDR3 nucleotides read TGCGCCAGCAGCCAAGATCATAGCGAGCAGTACTTC.